The 23 T cell receptor beta chains in this list originate from one sample, sequenced in a study of T cell clones after liver transplantation. Method: immunoSEQ multiplex PCR; TCRdb's copy keeps in-frame clones and lacks some. Counted here are more than 70,000 clones, approximately 87% occurring once; the ten biggest clones make up 2.8%. The sample was CD4+ T cells from blood, taken at the 22-month timepoint. The receptors originated from a human patient who received a liver transplant. Part of the T cells may come from the graft donor.

DNA of the CDR3: TGTGCCAGCAGTTCTGTCCTGGCAGGCGGAAACACCATATATTTT. Amino acids: CASSSVLAGGNTIYF. The genes are TRBV9 and TRBJ1-3; D not resolved. Between the trimmed V and J ends, which lost 5 bases and 4 bases, there was a span of 16 bases. From germline, CDR1 is SGDLS and CDR2 YYNGEE. This CDR3 contains 15 residues. Complete variable domain (other parts from reference TRBV9 and TRBJ1-3): DSGVTQTPKHLITATGQRVTLRCSPRSGDLSVYWYQQSLDQGLQFLIQYYNGEERAKGNILERFSAQQFPDLHSELNLSSLELGDSALYFCASSSVLAGGNTIYFGEGSWLTVV.

The genes are TRBV28 and TRBJ2-7; TRBD1 matches 11 bases. With V trimmed by 6 bases and J by 3 bases, 16 bases remained unmatched. The CDR3 has 18 amino acids. Germline CDR1 and CDR2: MDHEN and SYDVKM. The DNA for the CDR3 is TGTGCCAGCAGCCGCCGTCCCGGGACAGGGGGGGGAATCTACGAGCAGTACTTC. This sequence encodes CASSRRPGTGGGIYEQYF. The full variable domain, with the rest looked up from reference TRBV28 and TRBJ2-7, is DVKVTQSSRYLVKRTGEKVFLECVQDMDHENMFWYRQDPGLGLRLIYFSYDVKMKEKGDIPEGYSVSREKKERFSLILESASTNQTSMYLCASSRRPGTGGGIYEQYFGPGTRLTVT.

The chain uses TRBV4-1 and TRBJ2-2; TRBD2 agrees at 7 bases. This CDR3 has 16 amino acids. V lost 1 base to trimming and J lost 3 bases; unmatched junction nucleotides: 5. From germline, CDR1 is MGHRA and CDR2 YSYEKL. In nucleotides, the CDR3 is TGCGCCAGCAGCCAAGTCGTCGGGGGGTACACCGGGGAGCTGTTTTTT. Protein sequence: CASSQVVGGYTGELFF.

The chain uses TRBV4-3 and TRBJ2-3, with D perhaps matching TRBD2 (6 bases). Trimming removed 0 bases from V and 1 base from J, with 20 bases in between. The CDR3 consists of 19 residues. In germline, CDR1 is LGHNA, CDR2 YSLEER. The CDR3 is CASSQEEVVAGWGTDTQYF. DNA of the CDR3: TGCGCCAGCAGCCAAGAGGAGGTTGTCGCGGGATGGGGCACAGATACGCAGTATTTT.

The V and J genes are TRBV5-6 and TRBJ1-2; D unclear. The germline CDR1 and CDR2 sequences are SGHDT and YYEEEE. V was trimmed by 2 bases and J by 8 bases, leaving 13 bases between them. The CDR3 length is 13 residues. Written as DNA, the CDR3 is TGTGCCAGCAGCTTCGAAGGACCGGGCGGCTACACCTTC. Translated, it gives CASSFEGPGGYTF.

The chain uses TRBV30 and TRBJ2-2; maybe TRBD2 (7 bases). The CDR3 extends over 14 amino acids. The V and J ends lost 4 bases and 3 bases respectively, with 12 bases between them. Germline loops: CDR1 GTSNPN, CDR2 SVGIG (reference sequence). In DNA, the CDR3 is TGTGCCTGGAAGGAGGGGGGGGACACCGGGGAGCTGTTTTTT. Encoded protein: CAWKEGGDTGELFF.

The chain has TRBV7-6 and TRBJ2-7; perhaps TRBD2 as D (6 bases). This CDR3 has 12 amino acids. V was pared by 5 bases and J by 7 bases, with 12 bases between. Per the germline V gene, CDR1 is SGHVS and CDR2 is FNYEAQ. The CDR3 reads CASSTRLGEQYF. The CDR3 DNA follows: TGTGCCAGCAGCACGAGACTAGGGGAGCAGTACTTC. Variable domain in full (rest from reference TRBV7-6 and TRBJ2-7): GAGVSQSPRYKVTKRGQDVALRCDPISGHVSLYWYRQALGQGPEFLTYFNYEAQQDKSGLPNDRFSAERPEGSISTLTIQRTEQRDSAMYRCASSTRLGEQYFGPGTRLTVT.

The rearrangement links TRBV7-6 to TRBJ2-7; 10 bases are shared with TRBD1. With V trimmed by 4 bases and J by 3 bases, 3 bases remained unmatched. This CDR3 has 14 residues. The germline V gene has CDR1 SGHVS and CDR2 FNYEAQ. The CDR3 bases are TGTGCCAGCAGCTCGAGGACAGGGGGCTACGAGCAGTACTTC. It yields the protein CASSSRTGGYEQYF.

The rearrangement uses TRBV11-2 and TRBJ2-7; D call uncertain. The V and J ends lost 4 bases and 3 bases respectively, with 19 bases between them. CDR1 and CDR2 (germline): SGHAT, FQNNGV. The CDR3 consists of 16 residues. The CDR3 nucleotides read TGTGCCAGCAGCTCCTGGGCGCTAGTACAAAACTACGAGCAGTACTTC. Its translation: CASSSWALVQNYEQYF.

This chain connects TRBV27 to TRBJ2-1; D may be TRBD2 (6 bases). Trimming took off 2 bases at V and 6 bases at J, with 17 bases between the two ends. The germline V gene encodes CDR1 MNHEY and CDR2 SMNVEV (reference sequence). The CDR3 is 16 amino acids. Here the CDR3 reads CASSLETGGPGNEQFF. The CDR3 DNA is TGTGCCAGCAGTTTAGAAACTGGAGGGCCAGGCAATGAGCAGTTCTTC.

The genes are TRBV6-5 and TRBJ1-1; 7 bases fit TRBD1. The CDR3 extends over 12 amino acids. After removal of 6 bases from V and 7 bases from J, the junction contained 5 bases not matched to a gene. Germline CDR1 MNHEY, CDR2 SVGAGI. The CDR3 nucleotides are TGTGCCAGCAGCGACAGGGCAAGTGAAGCTTTCTTT. Protein product: CASSDRASEAFF.

The genes are TRBV15 and TRBJ2-7, with D tentatively TRBD1 or TRBD2 (6 bases each). Germline CDR1 and CDR2: LNHNV and YYDKDF (reference sequence). CDR3 length: 13 residues. Trimming took off 4 bases at V and 7 bases at J, with 14 bases between the two ends. For the CDR3, the DNA is TGTGCCACCAGCACTAGGGGGGCCACGGAGCAGTACTTC. Its translation: CATSTRGATEQYF. Together with reference TRBV15 and TRBJ2-7, the CDR3 gives the full variable domain: DAMVIQNPRYQVTQFGKPVTLSCSQTLNHNVMYWYQQKSSQAPKLLFHYYDKDFNNEADTPDNFQSRRPNTSFCFLDIRSPGLGDTAMYLCATSTRGATEQYFGPGTRLTVT.

The chain carries TRBV7-3 and TRBJ2-2, with a weak D call TRBD2 (6 bases). CDR3 size: 16 residues. Germline V gene data show CDR1 as SGHTA and CDR2 as FQGTGA. Trimming took 5 bases from V and 0 from J, leaving 13 bases between them. CDR3 bases: TGTGCCAGCAGCCCCCAGCGGGCAGCGAACACCGGGGAGCTGTTTTTT. It specifies CASSPQRAANTGELFF. The whole variable domain, remainder taken from reference TRBV7-3 and TRBJ2-2, is GAGVSQTPSNKVTEKGKYVELRCDPISGHTALYWYRQSLGQGPEFLIYFQGTGAADDSGLPNDRFFAVRPEGSVSTLKIQRTERGDSAVYLCASSPQRAANTGELFFGEGSRLTVL.

CDR3 region: CASRPGTALTQETQYF. The CDR3 DNA reads as TGCGCCAGCAGGCCCGGGACGGCACTTACACAAGAGACCCAGTACTTC. V is TRBV5-1 and J is TRBJ2-5, with D perhaps given as TRBD1 or TRBD2 (5 bases each). The length of the CDR3 is 16 residues. From germline, CDR1 is SGHRS and CDR2 YFSETQ. V was shortened by 5 bases and J by 2 bases, with 19 bases between the two germline ends.

This chain links TRBV7-2 with TRBJ2-7, with 10 bases lining up with TRBD2. The V gene's germline CDR1 is SGHTA and CDR2 FQGNSA. The CDR3 loop spans 16 amino acids. V shed 5 bases and J 2 bases; nucleotides not matched to a gene: 9. CDR3 DNA: TGTGCCAGCAGCGCCCAGGGTAGCGGGGGGCCCTACGAGCAGTACTTC. Translated: CASSAQGSGGPYEQYF.

The genes are TRBV9 and TRBJ2-2, with 7 bases that match TRBD2. Trimming cost V 4 bases and J 1 base; bases outside gene matches: 7. Germline-derived CDR1 and CDR2 are SGDLS and YYNGEE. This CDR3 has 16 amino acids. The DNA of the CDR3 is TGTGCCAGCAGCCCGCTTCGGGGGGTGAACACCGGGGAGCTGTTTTTT. Its translation is CASSPLRGVNTGELFF.

This chain joins TRBV7-3 and TRBJ2-2, with D possibly being TRBD2 (6 bases). Germline values: CDR1 SGHTA, CDR2 FQGTGA. The CDR3 has 16 residues. Deletions cut 5 bases from V and 1 base from J, with 14 bases between. The CDR3 region has the DNA TGTGCCAGCAGCCCGGGAGCGGATTTGAACACCGGGGAGCTGTTTTTT. This gives the protein CASSPGADLNTGELFF.

This clone appeared once. This sequence joins TRBV6-1 and TRBJ1-1; possible D gene TRBD1, 5 bases. The germline gives CDR1 MNHNS, CDR2 SASEGT. V lost 11 bases and J lost 5, with 18 bases in between. The CDR3 has 13 residues. CDR3 loop: CALRGYTGTEAFF. The CDR3 region has the DNA TGTGCCCTCCGGGGCTACACGGGGACTGAAGCTTTCTTT.

The chain recombines TRBV7-2 with TRBJ2-2, with D possibly being TRBD1 (5 bases). Trimming took 1 base from V and 2 from J, leaving 8 bases between them. CDR3 length: 15 amino acids. Germline assignment: CDR1 SGHTA and CDR2 FQGNSA. The chain's CDR3 is CASSLGGHNTGELFF. The CDR3 nucleotides read TGTGCCAGCAGCTTAGGTGGACACAACACCGGGGAGCTGTTTTTT.

V is TRBV6-6 and J is TRBJ1-2; D uncertain. Germline CDR1 is MNHNY and CDR2 is SVGAGI (reference sequence). The V gene lost 6 bases and the J gene lost 2 bases, with 13 bases spanning the gap. The CDR3 consists of 14 residues. The CDR3 here is CASSPAGGNYGYTF. The CDR3 DNA sequence: TGTGCCAGCAGCCCAGCGGGTGGAAACTATGGCTACACCTTC.

The rearrangement joins TRBV29-1 to TRBJ1-2; 7 positions match TRBD1. This CDR3 is built from 11 residues. From germline, CDR1 is SQVTM and CDR2 ANQGSEA. The ends lost 8 bases at V and 3 bases at J; junction bases unmatched: 3. This chain's CDR3 is CSLGGDYGYTF. CDR3 in DNA: TGCAGCCTAGGGGGCGACTATGGCTACACCTTC.

The rearrangement links TRBV4-2 to TRBJ2-7; maybe TRBD1 (6 bases). CDR3 length: 14 amino acids. V shed 0 bases and J shed 6 bases, with 12 bases lying between them. The germline gives CDR1 LGHNA, CDR2 YNFKEQ. In nucleotides, the CDR3 is TGTGCCAGCAGCCAAGAGTCGGCAGGGGCCGAGCAGTACTTC. Translated, it gives CASSQESAGAEQYF.

The genes are TRBV7-8 and TRBJ2-3; 8 nucleotides line up with TRBD2. Germline CDR1 and CDR2: SGHVS and FQNEAQ. Trimming at V came to 9 bases and at J to 4 bases, leaving 9 bases not matched to a gene. This CDR3 region has 14 residues. The CDR3 nucleotides are TGTGCCAGTGGGCGGGAGGACGGGGCAGATACGCAGTATTTT. Translation: CASGREDGADTQYF. Full variable domain (rest looked up from reference TRBV7-8 and TRBJ2-3): GAGVSQSPRYKVAKRGQDVALRCDPISGHVSLFWYQQALGQGPEFLTYFQNEAQLDKSGLPSDRFFAERPEGSVSTLKIQRTQQEDSAVYLCASGREDGADTQYFGPGTRLTVL.